This TCR beta chain was sequenced for a study of T cell responses to AZD1222 COVID-19 vaccine. Some clones are missing from TCRdb's copy, which holds only in-frame ones; the method was immunoSEQ multiplex PCR. The sample records roughly 150,000 clones, 90% to 95% being singletons. J gave up 2 bases and V 5 bases, and 2 bases lay outside the gene matches. CDR3 length: 14 amino acids. The germline gives CDR1 LNHDA, CDR2 SQIVND (reference sequence). A word on this clone: Other DNA sequences of this sample code for an identical CDR3.

The specimen comprised peripheral blood, sampled 28 days after the second AZD1222 dose. The origin of this receptor is an adult who received the AZD1222 COVID-19 vaccine. The chain links TRBV19 to TRBJ1-5, with 8 bases lining up with TRBD1. CDR3 nucleotide sequence: TGTGCCAGTAGTGGACAGGGAGGCAATCAGCCCCAGCATTTT. Its translation is CASSGQGGNQPQHF.